This T cell receptor beta chain was recovered during a study of blood T cell repertoires in COVID-19. Study-wide background: COVID-19 samples, acute and convalescent, were from the United States, Italy and Spain.

Data came from immunoSEQ multiplex PCR; TCRdb stores just in-frame clones and leaves some out. The sample contains under 85,000 clones, approximately 80% of which appear only once. Sequenced material: peripheral blood. This TCR came from a man aged 60 to 75 with active or convalescent COVID-19.

DNA for the CDR3: TGCAGTGCTAGTTTCCTAGCGGGGGGCCGGATGGACGAGCAGTACTTC. It yields the protein CSASFLAGGRMDEQYF. This rearrangement joins TRBV20-1 to TRBJ2-7; 11 bases fit TRBD2. CDR1 is DFQATT, CDR2 SNEGSKA, per germline (reference sequence). This CDR3 has 16 residues. V trimming: 3 bases; J trimming: 5 bases; junction bases outside the gene matches: 12.